A selection of T cell receptor beta chains follows, all from one sample in a study of shared clonotypes between healthy human individuals. TCRdb's table, derived via immunoSEQ multiplex PCR, lists solely in-frame clones and lacks some. The sample has about 2 million clones; 85% to 95% are singletons. Sequencing was done on a sample of naive CD4+ T cells sorted from blood. These receptors were obtained from a man aged 18 to 29 in good health. Each CDR3 is given with its conserved first and last residue. The size of a clone is reported for some rows only, either as once, few or many, or as a class for expanded clones.

>.|TRBJ1-4|TRBV11-2
CASSPIFWATNEKLFF
>.|TRBJ1-1|TRBV4-2
CASSLGDRLTLAFF
>.|TRBJ2-7|TRBV7-8
CASSFPTGGGYEQYF
>.|TRBJ2-5|TRBV6-1
CASSVTRDYQETQYF
>few|TRBJ1-6|TRBV10-1
CASSATVDSPLHF
>.|TRBJ1-5|TRBV6-6
CASKRTDGLNQPQHF
>.|TRBJ1-3|TRBV20-1
CSAFSGNTIYF
>.|TRBJ1-1|TRBV9
CASSVGPRESEAFF
>.|TRBJ2-7|TRBV7-6
CASSLAQGGREQYF
>.|TRBJ2-3|TRBV9
CASGSSPRTDTQYF
>.|TRBJ1-1|TRBV14
CASSQVTGGTEAFF
>.|TRBJ1-6|TRBV6-1
CASSEFGNWQSAPLHF
>once|TRBJ2-5|TRBV9
CASSVGGILGSGETQYF
>.|TRBJ2-5|TRBV6-5
CASSRGLAGMETQYF
>.|TRBJ1-1|TRBV10-2
CASSPSLGEAFF
>.|TRBJ1-5|TRBV29-1
CSVGTASNQPQHF
>.|TRBJ2-2|TRBV11-3
CASSFDGSNTGELFF
>.|TRBJ1-5|TRBV5-1
CASSPDRVGGEPQHF
>.|TRBJ2-7|TRBV6-5
CASSYDSDKQYF
>.|TRBJ2-2|TRBV5-1
CASSVAGANTGELFF
>.|TRBJ2-1|TRBV4-1
CASTRQGINNNEQFF
>.|TRBJ1-1|TRBV7-9
CASSPPGIQGTEAFF
>.|TRBJ1-2|TRBV30
CAWSVSVSYGYTF
>once|TRBJ2-4|TRBV10-2
CASSESVQNIQYF
>.|TRBJ1-1|TRBV2
CASSETGAGAFF
>once|TRBJ2-7|TRBV10-2
CASRRTSGSVYEQYF
>.|TRBJ1-1|TRBV28
CASSGRDRGTEAFF
>.|TRBJ2-3|TRBV28
CASRSGQGTSTDTQYF
>.|TRBJ2-7|TRBV27
CASQPGQGNYEQYF
>.|TRBJ2-5|TRBV28
CASSLGAGDIREAQYF
>.|TRBJ2-2|TRBV7-2
CASSLTYSGELFF
>.|TRBJ1-5|TRBV4-1
CASSHTGTGQPQHF
>.|TRBJ2-2|TRBV27
CASSLKRSNTGELFF
>.|TRBJ1-6|TRBV5-1
CASSLEGNSSPLHF
>.|TRBJ2-1|TRBV18
CASSPPVSHNEQFF
>.|TRBJ2-5|TRBV7-8
CASSRDPRPETQYF
>.|TRBJ2-1|TRBV5-1
CASSLDVSSYNEQFF
>.|TRBJ1-3|TRBV18
CASSPTLGNTIYF
>.|TRBJ2-7|TRBV6-1
CASSEAGFGAGSPYEQYF
>.|TRBJ1-6|TRBV30
CAWRAGTVNSPLHF
>.|TRBJ1-2|TRBV7-2
CASLLTEVHFYGYTF
>.|TRBJ2-5|TRBV6-5
CASSNRETQYF
>.|TRBJ2-1|TRBV5-1
CASSPNAGTGFYNEQFF
>.|TRBJ1-5|TRBV7-2
CASSLQGFGGQPQHF
>.|TRBJ1-4|TRBV11-3
CASSLEQGKVATNEKLFF
>.|TRBJ2-1|TRBV7-9
CASSIGTGSYNEQFF
>.|TRBJ2-7|TRBV7-2
CASSPDGYPYEQYF